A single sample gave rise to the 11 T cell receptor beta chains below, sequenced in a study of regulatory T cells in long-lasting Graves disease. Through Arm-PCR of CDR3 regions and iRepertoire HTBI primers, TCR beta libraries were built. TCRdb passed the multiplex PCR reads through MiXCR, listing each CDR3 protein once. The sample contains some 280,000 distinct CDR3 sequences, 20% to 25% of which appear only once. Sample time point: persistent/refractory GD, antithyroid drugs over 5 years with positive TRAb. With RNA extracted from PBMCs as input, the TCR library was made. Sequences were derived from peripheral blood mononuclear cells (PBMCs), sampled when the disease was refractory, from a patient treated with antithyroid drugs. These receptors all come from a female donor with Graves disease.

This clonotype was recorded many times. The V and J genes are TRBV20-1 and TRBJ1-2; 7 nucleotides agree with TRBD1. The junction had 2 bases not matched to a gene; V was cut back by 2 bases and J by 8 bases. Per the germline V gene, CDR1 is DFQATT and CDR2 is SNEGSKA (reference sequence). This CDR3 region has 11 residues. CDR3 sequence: CSARQGEGYTF. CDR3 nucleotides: TGCAGTGCTAGACAGGGGGAAGGCTACACCTTC.

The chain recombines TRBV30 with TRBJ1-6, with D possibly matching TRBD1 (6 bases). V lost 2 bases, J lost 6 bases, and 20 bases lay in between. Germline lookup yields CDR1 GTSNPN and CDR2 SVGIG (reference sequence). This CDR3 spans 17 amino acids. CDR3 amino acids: CAWSSALQQGINSPLHF. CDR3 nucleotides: TGTGCCTGGAGTTCGGCCCTTCAACAGGGAATTAATTCACCCCTCCACTTT.

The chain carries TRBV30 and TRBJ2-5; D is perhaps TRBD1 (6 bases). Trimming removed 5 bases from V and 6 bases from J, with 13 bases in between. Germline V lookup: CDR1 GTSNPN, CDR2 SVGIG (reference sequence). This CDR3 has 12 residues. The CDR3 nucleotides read TGTGCCTGGGGACAGCTCGGGCAGACCCAGTACTTC. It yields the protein CAWGQLGQTQYF.

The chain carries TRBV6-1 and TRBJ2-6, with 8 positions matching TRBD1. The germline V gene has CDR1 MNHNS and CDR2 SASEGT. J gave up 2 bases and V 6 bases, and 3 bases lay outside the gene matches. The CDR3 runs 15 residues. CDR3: CASSPTGAGANVLTF. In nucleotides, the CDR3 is TGTGCCAGCAGCCCGACAGGGGCTGGGGCCAACGTCCTGACTTTC.

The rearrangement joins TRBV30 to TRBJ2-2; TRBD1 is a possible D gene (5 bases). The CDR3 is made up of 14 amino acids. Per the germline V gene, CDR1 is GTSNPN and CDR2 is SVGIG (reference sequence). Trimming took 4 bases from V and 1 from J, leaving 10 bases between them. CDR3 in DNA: TGTGCCTGGAACCAGGGCAGGAACACCGGGGAGCTGTTTTTT. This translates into CAWNQGRNTGELFF.

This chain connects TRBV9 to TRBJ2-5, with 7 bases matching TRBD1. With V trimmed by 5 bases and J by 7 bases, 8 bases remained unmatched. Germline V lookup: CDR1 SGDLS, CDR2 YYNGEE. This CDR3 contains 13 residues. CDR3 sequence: CASSLDRAGTQYF. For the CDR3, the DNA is TGTGCCAGCAGTTTAGACAGGGCCGGGACCCAGTACTTC.

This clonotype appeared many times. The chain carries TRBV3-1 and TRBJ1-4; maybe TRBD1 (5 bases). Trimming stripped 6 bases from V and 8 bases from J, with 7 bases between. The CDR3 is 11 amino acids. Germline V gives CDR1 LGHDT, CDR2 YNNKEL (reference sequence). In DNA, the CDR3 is TGTGCCAGCAGAGGGGAGGAAAAACTGTTTTTT. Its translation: CASRGEEKLFF.

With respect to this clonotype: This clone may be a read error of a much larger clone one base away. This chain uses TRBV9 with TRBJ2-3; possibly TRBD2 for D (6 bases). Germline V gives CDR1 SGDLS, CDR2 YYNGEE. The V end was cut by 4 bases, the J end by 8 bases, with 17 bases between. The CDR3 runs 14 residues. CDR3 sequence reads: CASSPWEEPGTQYF. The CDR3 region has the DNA TGTGCCAGCAGCCCTTGGGAGGAACCTGGTACGCAGTATTTT.

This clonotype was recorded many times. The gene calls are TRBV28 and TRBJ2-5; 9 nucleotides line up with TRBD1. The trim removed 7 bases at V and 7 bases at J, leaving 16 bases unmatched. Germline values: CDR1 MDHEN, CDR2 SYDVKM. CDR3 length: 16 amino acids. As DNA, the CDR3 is TGTGCCAGCATTTCGGGACAGGGAGGCTCCCCGGGGACCCAGTACTTC. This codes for CASISGQGGSPGTQYF.

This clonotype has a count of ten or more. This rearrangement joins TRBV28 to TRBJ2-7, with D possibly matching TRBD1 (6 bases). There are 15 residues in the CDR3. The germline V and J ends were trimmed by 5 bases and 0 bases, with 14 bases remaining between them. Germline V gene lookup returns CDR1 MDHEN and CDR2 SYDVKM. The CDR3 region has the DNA TGTGCCAGCAGTCGCACAGGGTCCCGCTCCTACGAGCAGTACTTC. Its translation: CASSRTGSRSYEQYF.

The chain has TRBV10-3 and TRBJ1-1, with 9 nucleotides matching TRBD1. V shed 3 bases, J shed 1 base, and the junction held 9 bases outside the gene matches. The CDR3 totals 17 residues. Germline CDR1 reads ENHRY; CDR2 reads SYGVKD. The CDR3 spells CAISDQDRGAQNTEAFF. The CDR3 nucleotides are TGTGCCATCAGTGATCAGGACAGGGGAGCGCAGAACACTGAAGCTTTCTTT.